These 21 T cell receptor beta chains were all obtained from the same sample, sequenced in a study of T cells in Graves' hyperthyroidism and ophthalmopathy. Amplification yielded TCR beta CDR3 regions, with RNA transcripts as the source. First-round RT-PCR targeting the TCR CDR3 was performed with the HTBI primer set. MiXCR, run by TCRdb on the multiplex PCR reads, gives a single entry per CDR3 protein. The profile shows nearly 750,000 distinct CDR3 sequences, approximately 36% of them singletons. The sequenced sample consisted of blood. These TCRs come from a woman in her thirties or forties with Graves' hyperthyroidism.

The rearrangement joins TRBV6-5 to TRBJ2-5; possibly TRBD1 or TRBD2 for D (6 bases each). The CDR3 runs to 15 residues. The germline V and J ends were trimmed by 5 bases and 4 bases, with 17 bases remaining between them. Germline V gene sequence: CDR1 MNHEY, CDR2 SVGAGI. The CDR3 sequence is CASSRGDTGRETQYF. The CDR3 nucleotides read TGTGCCAGCAGTAGGGGGGACACTGGGAGAGAGACCCAGTACTTC.

The chain is built from TRBV10-3 and TRBJ2-7; D is uncertain. Germline V lookup: CDR1 ENHRY, CDR2 SYGVKD. V lost 10 bases and J 2 bases, leaving 15 bases between the germline ends. This CDR3 spans 13 amino acids. The CDR3 loop is CASGRRLTYEQYF. The CDR3 DNA sequence: TGTGCCAGCGGACGCCGACTTACCTACGAGCAGTACTTC.

For this clonotype: A single base separates this from a much larger clone, so it may be a read error. The chain is built from TRBV7-9 and TRBJ2-5; D gene ambiguous. This CDR3 is built from 15 residues. Germline-derived CDR1 and CDR2 are SEHNR and FQNEAQ (reference sequence). Written as DNA, the CDR3 is TGTGCCAGCAGCCCATCAAGATTCGCACAAGAGGCCCAGTACTTC. Its translation: CASSPSRFAQEAQYF.

V and J are TRBV2 and TRBJ2-1; 8 bases map to TRBD2. This CDR3 has 14 amino acids. The V segment lost 3 bases and the J segment 13 bases; nucleotides outside the gene matches: 11. Germline V gene data show CDR1 as SNHLY and CDR2 as FYNNEI. CDR3 nucleotides: TGTGCCAGCAGTGAGGCCTTCTTGGGGACTAGACAGTTCTTC. This codes for CASSEAFLGTRQFF. Based on the CDR3 plus reference TRBV2 and TRBJ2-1, the full variable domain is EPEVTQTPSHQVTQMGQEVILRCVPISNHLYFYWYRQILGQKVEFLVSFYNNEISEKSEIFDDQFSVERPDGSNFTLKIRSTKLEDSAMYFCASSEAFLGTRQFFGPGTRLTVL.

This clonotype showed up many times. This rearrangement joins TRBV10-3 to TRBJ1-2; TRBD1 agrees at 7 bases. Germline V CDR1 and CDR2: ENHRY, SYGVKD. This CDR3 is built from 16 residues. J lost 8 bases, V lost 4 bases, and 16 bases had no gene match. CDR3 DNA sequence: TGTGCCATCAGTGCAGCTACAGGGGTTTCCTCCTGGGGCTACACCTTC. This translates into CAISAATGVSSWGYTF.

There are a few counts of this clonotype. The chain links TRBV20-1 to TRBJ1-1; the D is unclear. CDR3 length: 14 residues. Germline CDR1 reads DFQATT; CDR2 reads SNEGSKA (reference sequence). Between the trimmed V and J ends, which lost 7 bases and 1 base, there was a span of 16 bases. As DNA, the CDR3 is TGCAGTGGAGAGCAAGCGGAGGCGAACACTGAAGCTTTCTTT. Protein: CSGEQAEANTEAFF.

The sample holds a few counts of this clonotype. This chain uses TRBV19 with TRBJ2-7, with D uncertain. Trimming shortened V by 1 base and J by 0 bases, and 10 bases separated the two germline ends. The CDR3 runs to 15 residues. The germline V gene encodes CDR1 LNHDA and CDR2 SQIVND (reference sequence). The CDR3 sequence is CASSIGTQTSYEQYF. For the CDR3, the DNA is TGTGCCAGTAGTATAGGGACCCAAACCTCCTACGAGCAGTACTTC.

The CDR3 DNA is TGTGCCAGCAGCCAGACCCGGGACAGTCCCTATGGCTACACCTTC. As protein: CASSQTRDSPYGYTF. The chain has TRBV12-3 or TRBV12-4 and TRBJ1-2, with TRBD1 identical over 7 bases. The CDR3 has 15 amino acids. V lost 6 bases, J lost 4 bases, and 11 bases stayed unmatched.

Ten or more counts support this clonotype. V usage is TRBV14 and J usage is TRBJ2-7; 10 bases fit TRBD1. The CDR3 has 15 amino acids. The V gene end was trimmed by 1 base and the J gene end by 4 bases; junction bases not matched to a gene: 4. Germline CDR1 reads SGHDN; CDR2 reads FVKESK. The CDR3 DNA reads TGTGCCAGCAGCCAAGGACAGGGGGCGAATTACGAGCAGTACTTC. This codes for CASSQGQGANYEQYF. The variable domain in full, with the rest retrieved from reference TRBV14 and TRBJ2-7, is EAGVTQFPSHSVIEKGQTVTLRCDPISGHDNLYWYRRVMGKEIKFLLHFVKESKQDESGMPNNRFLAERTGGTYSTLKVQPAELEDSGVYFCASSQGQGANYEQYFGPGTRLTVT.

At least ten counts were recorded for this clonotype. This chain joins TRBV19 and TRBJ1-3; 7 nucleotides line up with TRBD1. Unmatched junction bases numbered 4, after V lost 6 bases and J lost 2 bases. CDR1 and CDR2 (germline): LNHDA, SQIVND (reference sequence). CDR3 length: 14 amino acids. The CDR3 nucleotides are TGTGCCAGTAGCCGGGGACAGCCTGGAAACACCATATATTTT. It encodes CASSRGQPGNTIYF.

This chain connects TRBV29-1 to TRBJ1-2; no firm D call. V was pared by 3 bases and J by 8 bases, with 13 bases between. This CDR3 is built from 12 residues. Germline V gene lookup returns CDR1 SQVTM and CDR2 ANQGSEA. The CDR3 is CSVDDGVEGYTF. The CDR3 DNA is TGCAGCGTTGACGACGGAGTAGAGGGCTACACCTTC.

The table lists this clonotype with a few counts. The chain couples TRBV10-3 to TRBJ2-3; maybe TRBD1 (6 bases). Germline V gene data show CDR1 as ENHRY and CDR2 as SYGVKD. The CDR3 has 14 amino acids. The V end lost 3 bases, the J end lost 0 bases, and 7 bases lay between the germline ends. In DNA, the CDR3 is TGTGCCATCAGTGAACAGGGAAGCACAGATACGCAGTATTTT. This encodes CAISEQGSTDTQYF.

This clonotype was seen more than once but under ten times. At one boundary the junction diverges from the germline segment, which might be a read error. J is TRBJ2-5 and V is TRBV10-3; D unclear. Looked up from germline, CDR1 is ENHRY and CDR2 is SYGVKD. The CDR3 is 17 amino acids. In DNA form, the CDR3 reads TGTGCCAGCAGTGAATGGCTGCGTAACTCCCAAGTAGAGACCCAGTACTTC. Amino acid sequence: CASSEWLRNSQVETQYF.

This clonotype was seen repeatedly, ten times or more. The genes are TRBV5-1 and TRBJ1-6; D call uncertain. The CDR3 totals 13 residues. Trimming left V 4 bases short and J 8 bases short, with 10 bases between. Germline lookup yields CDR1 SGHRS and CDR2 YFSETQ. The CDR3 sequence: CASSRENDSPLHF. In DNA form, the CDR3 reads TGCGCCAGCAGCCGGGAGAATGATTCACCCCTCCACTTT.

This clonotype appeared many times. The chain combines TRBV20-1 with TRBJ1-5; possibly TRBD1 for D (5 bases). V lost 5 bases to trimming and J lost 5 bases, with 13 bases between them. The germline V gene has CDR1 DFQATT and CDR2 SNEGSKA (reference sequence). The CDR3 loop spans 13 amino acids. CDR3 in amino acids: CSAPRGPDQPQHF. CDR3 in DNA: TGCAGTGCTCCTCGGGGACCAGATCAGCCCCAGCATTTT.

This clonotype was counted ten times or more. V is TRBV7-9 and J is TRBJ1-4; the D is unclear. The germline gives CDR1 SEHNR, CDR2 FQNEAQ (reference sequence). The V and J ends lost 0 bases and 5 bases respectively, with 10 bases between them. The CDR3 has 15 residues. The CDR3 coding sequence is TGTGCCAGCAGCTTAGCGGGAGAGCGGAATGAAAAACTGTTTTTT. It translates to CASSLAGERNEKLFF.

In its sample, this clonotype was seen many times. CDR3 DNA sequence: TGTGCCAGCAGCCTGAGCGGGTTGCGGAGTGACGAGCAGTACTTC. Residues: CASSLSGLRSDEQYF. The chain joins TRBV7-2 to TRBJ2-7, with D possibly being TRBD2 (6 bases). The CDR3 runs to 15 residues. Germline V gene lookup returns CDR1 SGHTA and CDR2 FQGNSA. V lost 5 bases and J lost 5, with 19 bases in between.

V is TRBV5-1 and J is TRBJ2-1, with TRBD2 identical over 12 bases. The CDR3 length is 17 residues. Germline CDR1 and CDR2: SGHRS and YFSETQ. Unmatched junction bases numbered 10, after V lost 1 base and J lost 8 bases. The CDR3, as DNA: TGCGCCAGCAGCTTGAGGACTAGCGGGGCTTGGGGCGATGAGCAGTTCTTC. Translated: CASSLRTSGAWGDEQFF.

Ten or more counts support this clonotype. The CDR3 bases are TGTGCCAGTAGTTCGCTCGGCCAAGAGACCCAGTACTTC. Translation: CASSSLGQETQYF. The V gene is TRBV19, the J gene TRBJ2-5; D is unresolved. Trimming pared 5 bases from V and 1 base from J, leaving 8 bases between. CDR1 and CDR2 from the germline V gene are LNHDA and SQIVND (reference sequence). This CDR3 is built from 13 residues.

This clonotype has just a few counts. As DNA, the CDR3 is TGTGCCAGCAGTTTGATGACTGAAGCTTTCTTT. Residues: CASSLMTEAFF. J is TRBJ1-1 and V is TRBV12-3 or TRBV12-4; D is undetermined. V lost 3 bases and J lost 5, with 4 bases in between. The CDR3 runs to 11 residues.

This clonotype was counted at least ten times. The chain is built from TRBV12-3 or TRBV12-4 and TRBJ2-7; 7 bases are a match to TRBD1. The length of the CDR3 is 13 residues. J lost 4 bases, V lost 6 bases, and 6 bases had no gene match. The chain's CDR3 is CASSRTGLYEQYF. The CDR3, as DNA: TGTGCCAGCAGCCGGACAGGTCTTTACGAGCAGTACTTC.